This paragraph covers one T cell receptor (beta chain) sequence. Trimming removed 5 bases from V and 2 bases from J; junction bases left unmatched: 4. CDR3 length: 14 amino acids. CDR1 is SGHTS, CDR2 YDEGEE, per germline. Authors' methods: Amplified reference gene primers provided the basis for estimating nucleated cell counts. Some clones are missing from TCRdb's copy, which holds only in-frame ones; the method was immunoSEQ multiplex PCR. That table supplies the V and J calls and clone size; D and trimming were determined from the DNA. The sample comprises under 200,000 clones, about 87% of which are singletons, and around 0.6% rests with the top ten. These data are taken from a study of blood T cell repertoires in COVID-19. Across the study: The study drew acute and convalescent COVID-19 samples from the United States, Italy and Spain. PBMCs, B-cell-depleted T cells, or T cells were the source of the cDNA or gDNA that made up the material.

Seattle-derived patients entered the study during active infection and were followed longitudinally. Sequencing was carried out using peripheral blood. The receptor comes from a man in his fifties or sixties with COVID-19, enrolled during active disease. The chain couples TRBV5-8 to TRBJ1-5; the match to TRBD1 covers 7 bases. This CDR3 reads CASRNTGGNQPQHF. The CDR3 coding sequence is TGTGCCAGCAGAAATACAGGGGGCAATCAGCCCCAGCATTTT.